This T cell receptor beta chain was documented in a study of vaccination and CD4 T cells after COVID-19 (dated by TCRdb to 2021 to 2024). Describing the broader study: Convalescent patients had a positive SARS-CoV-2 result on nasal swab PCR, and of these patients, some 10 had mild disease and one had severe disease. Overlapping spike peptide pools from SARS-CoV-2 and from the common cold coronaviruses HCoV-NL63, HCoV-OC43 and HCoV-229E were used as culture stimuli. The convalescent cohort included six males and four females, with two Hispanic individuals, seven Caucasians, two Asians and one multiracial person. The spike-specific CD4+ TCR repertoire was compared before and after mRNA vaccination in approximately ten COVID-19 convalescent patients and a few infection-naive healthy vaccine recipients. Two doses of either the Pfizer-BioNTech BNT162b2 vaccine (n=8) or the Moderna mRNA-1273 vaccine (n=2) were administered to participants. Post-COVID blood samples were collected from convalescent patients a median of approximately 93 days after diagnosis, with a range of roughly 35 to 161 days. Post-vaccine blood samples were taken a median of roughly 72 days after the second vaccine dose, with a range of about 13 to 250 days. Control cultures used a CEFX viral epitope pool as positive control, an HIV-1 Nef peptide pool as negative control, or no peptide.

Remarks on this clonotype: It lacks a known antigen. Base qualities are missing; no much larger clone stands one base away.

Library construction relied on PCR. At the Johns Hopkins FTIC core, DNA from the cultured CD4+ T cells underwent TCR sequencing with the Oncomine TCR Beta short-read assay. The QIAamp micro DNA kit was used to extract genomic DNA from the cultured CD4+ T cells. Oncomine TCR Beta libraries made from cultured CD4+ T cells were pooled using unique dual indexes and sequenced on an Illumina iSeq 100. The original pipeline was this. Non-productive sequences were removed, and CDR3s not starting with C, not ending with F or W, or shorter than 7 amino acids were discarded. Antigen-specific clonotypes were identified using the MANAFEST web application through comparison of peptide-stimulated wells with reference and other culture wells. For a clone to be called positive, the clone needed an FDR below 0.05, an odds ratio above 5, and a productive frequency above 0.1% in at least two of three replicate wells. A clonotype was classed as cross-reactive if the clonotype showed significant expansion both in SARS-CoV-2 spike wells and in at least one common cold coronavirus spike condition. Levenshtein distances (stringdist) and unrooted phylogenetic trees (ape) in R version 3.6.1 were used to assess CDR3 homology. The public reads were reprocessed in TCRdb via fastp at Q25 and MiXCR, keeping in-frame beta chains. Records with the same CDR3 protein are collapsed into one entry carrying the most frequent genes and DNA. For this entry, the V and J calls and clone size follow TCRdb and not the study's own pipeline. The sample table records more than 9,000 distinct CDR3 sequences; roughly 60% of these occur just once. The biggest ten clones account for 34% of the sample.

Study-wide conclusions, independent of this receptor: In convalescent patients, nearly all vaccine-specific clones (304 of 307) were found to be mono-reactive for SARS-CoV-2 spike rather than cross-reactive with common cold coronaviruses. Among the post-vaccine SARS-CoV-2-reactive clones in convalescent patients, a median around 90% showed up only after vaccination, which suggests vaccine-specific priming. Although the median number of SARS-CoV-2-reactive clonotypes went up from 20 to 25 after infection to 38 after vaccination, the increase was not significant. The number of convalescent patients in the study was relatively small, and the study did not examine early timepoints following natural infection.

The treatment or condition label for this specimen denotes: approximately nine-day PBMC culture with coronavirus spike peptide pools or control peptides (ViraFEST assay). To expand antigen-specific T cells with peptide pools and then pick out the expanded clonotypes through TCR sequencing, the study relied on the ViraFEST assay. The convalescent patients' positive SARS-CoV-2 PCR tests fell between March and December 2020, which was before the Alpha, Beta and Delta variants emerged in the United States. Each well held 1.5 million to 2.5 million PBMCs cultured with roughly 10 ug/ml peptide pools in IMDM containing approximately 5% human AB serum and roughly 9.3 IU/ml IL-2. On days 3 and 7, half of the culture medium was replaced with fresh IL-2-containing medium. After around 10 days of culture, CD4+ T cells were isolated by negative selection with the EasySep CD4+ T cell isolation kit. Ficoll-Paque Plus gradient centrifugation was used to isolate PBMCs from whole blood, and the isolated PBMCs were then either used fresh or cryopreserved at -140C. Culture conditions were generally each tested in triplicate wells.

Taken from the germline V gene (reference sequence), the CDR1 and CDR2 loops are SGHAT and FQDESV. From the cysteine through the phenylalanine, the CDR3 covers 13 amino acids. Only the CDR3 DNA is retained, 39 bases long and in frame from the first base. V is shortened by 5 bases, J by 8 bases, and the region joining them spans 14 bases. The chain links TRBV11-1 with TRBJ2-3, with the identity of the D gene unclear. The clonotype originates from a human donor who had recovered from COVID-19. Sample: CD4+ T cells from blood, cultured in vitro. The CDR3 protein sequence reads: CASSTRGGFTQYF. The base sequence is TGTGCCAGCAGCACCAGAGGCGGATTTACGCAGTATTTT.